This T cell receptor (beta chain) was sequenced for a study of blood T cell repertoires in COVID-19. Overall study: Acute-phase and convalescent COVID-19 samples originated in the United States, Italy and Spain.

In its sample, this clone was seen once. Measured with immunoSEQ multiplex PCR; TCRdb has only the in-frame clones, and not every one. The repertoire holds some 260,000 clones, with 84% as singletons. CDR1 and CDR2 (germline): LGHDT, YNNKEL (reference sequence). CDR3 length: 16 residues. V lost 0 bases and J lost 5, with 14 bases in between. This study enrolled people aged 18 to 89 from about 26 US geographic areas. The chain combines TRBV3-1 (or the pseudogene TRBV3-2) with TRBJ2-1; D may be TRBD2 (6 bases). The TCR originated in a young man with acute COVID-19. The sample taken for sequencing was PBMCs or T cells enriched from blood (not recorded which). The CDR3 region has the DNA TGTGCCAGCAGCCAAGACGGAGGGAGCACCCACAATGAGCAGTTCTTC. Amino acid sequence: CASSQDGGSTHNEQFF.